This note documents a single TCR beta chain sequence. Its antigen is still unknown. The sample originates from a study of cytomegalovirus exposure and HLA in healthy donors. Regarding the study as a whole: Further analysis, carried out later, found HLA-associated TCR beta chains more clonally expanded than equally common other chains. Because they were indistinguishable, some V segments, including TRBV6-2 and TRBV6-3, were excluded.

Amplification used 60 Vbeta primers and 13 Jbeta primers. The method was immunoSEQ multiplex PCR; TCRdb's version includes in-frame clones alone and lacks a portion of them. The repertoire consists of some 130,000 clones, with 65% to 80% occurring once and the leading ten covering about 7%. Trimming removed 6 bases at V and 11 bases at J, with 22 bases between. Germline V gene sequence: CDR1 MNHNS, CDR2 SASEGT. The CDR3 sequence is 14 residues long. V and J are TRBV6-1 and TRBJ2-5, with a weak D call TRBD2 (6 bases). The sample comprised PBMCs. This clonotype was sampled from a man aged 35 to 55 in good health and CMV-seropositive. The CDR3 DNA reads TGTGCCAGCAGGAAGGAAGGAGGGCCGAGGGAGCAGTACTTC. As protein: CASRKEGGPREQYF.